This T cell receptor beta chain was profiled in a study of blood T cell repertoires in COVID-19 (dated by TCRdb to about 2020). Background for the entire study: The collaborator samples originated in the United States, Italy and Spain and spanned the acute and convalescent phases of COVID-19. The repertoires were made available in a free public database intended to serve as a resource for research on the immune response to SARS-CoV-2. The prospective study material was composed of cDNA or gDNA derived from T cells, B-cell-depleted T cells, or PBMCs. The sample metadata nearly always contained a de-identified subject ID, COVID-19 status, age in years and sex. Samples came from the ongoing ImmuneRACE study (first 160 participants) plus 1,254 subjects from 6 global collaborators. The dataset comprised deeply sampled blood TCRbeta repertoires from subjects exposed to, actively infected with, or recovered from COVID-19. Where available, HLA class I and class II types were obtained from metadata supplied by the sample provider rather than from assay-based typing.

As encoded in the germline V gene (reference sequence), CDR1 is SEHNR while CDR2 is FQNEAQ. Including cysteine and phenylalanine, the CDR3 has 14 amino acids. CDR3 DNA only is kept here, 42 bases in frame from base 1. V loses 2 bases, J loses 7 bases, and the germline ends lie 12 bases apart. Beyond this particular receptor, the publication reports: The quantity of clinical and demographic metadata differed by source and by participant and was supplied without curation.

TCRbeta CDR3 regions were amplified from genomic DNA using the immunoSEQ Assay, a bias-controlled multiplex PCR. The source study handled its data this way. The number of nucleated cells in each sample was estimated from the amplification of reference gene primers within the assay. To quantify the absolute abundance of each unique TCRbeta CDR3 rearrangement, sequence reads were collapsed and filtered. For each sample, productive Simpson clonality was calculated as the square root of Simpson's diversity index over productive rearrangements. What TCRdb holds here is the immuneACCESS table cut down to in-frame rearrangements. Part of the clones is not present; checked against another copy, under half of the missing clones reflect an unresolved V gene, and the others are unexplained. V and J calls and clone size are copied from that table; D and trimming were computed from the DNA. This sample gives about 17,000 clones in total; about 92% of them show up just once. The top ten clonotypes cover around 5% of the sample.

Each collaborating institution followed its own protocols to collect whole blood in K2EDTA tubes. For TCRbeta analysis, collaborators shipped samples in one of three forms: frozen whole blood, isolated PBMCs, or DNA extracted from either of those sample types. Comments on this clone: Its antigen is not yet known. No quality values exist for individual bases; no much larger clone is one base distant.

The rearranged segments are TRBV7-9 and TRBJ1-5; tentative D gene TRBD1, with 5 bases matching. The TCR comes from a human donor in a cohort sampled during active COVID-19. Specimen: peripheral blood. The sequenced DNA is TGTGCCAGCAGCTTACAAGGGGAGGGACAGCCCCAGCATTTT. Its amino acids are CASSLQGEGQPQHF.